The clone carrying this T cell receptor beta chain was picked up a small number of times. The sample originates from a study of T cells in Graves' hyperthyroidism and ophthalmopathy. The cohort's ophthalmopathy patients, a group with duration under 3 months, had a Clinical Activity Score of at least 3 and a NOSPECS grade of at least 4. This CDR3 is 15 amino acids long. Germline values: CDR1 MNHEY, CDR2 SVGEGT. V lost 3 bases to trimming and J lost 6 bases; unmatched junction nucleotides: 8. Template material for amplifying TCR beta CDR3 regions consisted of RNA transcripts. First-round RT-PCR targeting the TCR CDR3 was performed with the HTBI primer set. TCRdb redid the calling of the multiplex PCR reads with MiXCR, one entry per CDR3 protein. This sample has 490,000 or so distinct CDR3 sequences, with around a fifth found just once.

The chain links TRBV6-2 or TRBV6-3 to TRBJ1-5, with 7 positions matching TRBD1. Sequenced: blood. This receptor was identified in a woman aged 70-85 years with Graves' ophthalmopathy. The CDR3 protein is CASSYDRVPGQPQHF. The CDR3 nucleotides read TGTGCCAGCAGTTATGACAGGGTCCCCGGTCAGCCCCAGCATTTT.